A single sample gave rise to the 23 T cell receptor beta chains below, sequenced in a study of esophageal squamous cell carcinoma under preoperative chemotherapy. TCRdb re-analysed the PCR reads in MiXCR, keeping a single row per CDR3 protein. The table records tens of thousands of distinct CDR3 sequences, 45% to 55% of them present only once. Time point: before preoperative PTX-NDP chemotherapy. The specimen was obtained from a patient given preoperative chemotherapy. Receptor source: a human donor with esophageal squamous cell carcinoma. The donor label of this sample is uncertain.

In its sample, this clonotype was seen a few times. At one end, the junction sequence differs from germline, possibly due to a read error. The chain has TRBV7-8 and TRBJ2-3, with D possibly TRBD2 on 6 matching bases. CDR1 and CDR2 from the germline V gene are SGHVS and FQNEAQ. CDR3 length: 15 residues. CDR3 residues: CASSLGQRAKDTQYF. Here the CDR3 DNA reads TGTGCCAGCAGCTTGGGGCAGCGGGCCAAAGATACGCAGTACTTT.

This clonotype is labeled as medium-sized. The genes are TRBV6-1 and TRBJ2-1; D not certain. The CDR3 runs to 15 residues. Between the trimmed V and J ends, which lost 6 bases and 1 base, there was a span of 13 bases. From germline, CDR1 is MNHNS and CDR2 SASEGT. The CDR3 loop reads CASSSSFGSYNEQFF. The CDR3 nucleotides read TGTGCCAGCAGCTCCAGTTTTGGGTCCTACAATGAGCAGTTCTTC.

This chain connects TRBV24-1 to TRBJ2-3; possible D gene TRBD1, 6 bases. Trimming took off 0 bases at V and 2 bases at J, with 11 bases between the two ends. This CDR3 has 16 residues. Germline V gene sequence: CDR1 KGHDR, CDR2 SFDVKD. The DNA for the CDR3 is TGTGCCACCAGTGATTTGACTAGGGGGACCACAGATACGCAGTATTTT. Its translation is CATSDLTRGTTDTQYF.

About this clonotype itself: At one of its ends the junction is not consistent with the germline gene, which may arise from a read error. This chain links TRBV7-2 with TRBJ2-3; TRBD2 might be the D (6 bases). This CDR3 has 17 amino acids. Looked up from germline, CDR1 is SGHTA and CDR2 is FQGNSA. For the CDR3, the DNA is TGTGCCAGCAGCGAGGGGCTCGCGGCTGGGAGGCCAGAGACCCAGTATTTC. Its protein product is CASSEGLAAGRPETQYF.

This clonotype showed up just a few times. This sequence joins TRBV5-4 and TRBJ2-1; D gene uncertain. The CDR3 is made up of 13 amino acids. Between the trimmed V and J ends, which lost 3 bases and 10 bases, there was a span of 14 bases. Germline-derived CDR1 and CDR2 are SGHNT and YYREEE (reference sequence). CDR3: CASSYQSSYEQFF. Here the CDR3 DNA reads TGTGCCAGCAGCTATCAATCCTCCTACGAGCAGTTCTTC.

At least ten counts were recorded for this clonotype. The V and J genes are TRBV7-6 and TRBJ2-1, with D perhaps matching TRBD1 or TRBD2 (5 bases each). Germline CDR1 SGHVS, CDR2 FNYEAQ. V lost 5 bases, J lost 13 bases, and 27 bases lay in between. The CDR3 totals 16 residues. In DNA, the CDR3 is TGTGCCAGCAGCCCGGGCCCCAGAGGGGCATGGTCCCCCCAGTTCTTC. Its translation: CASSPGPRGAWSPQFF.

The genes are TRBV7-9 and TRBJ2-5; 8 bases agree with TRBD1. The J call is uncertain, as TRBJ2-7 better fits the DNA end. The CDR3 covers 15 residues. Germline loops: CDR1 SEHNR, CDR2 FQNEAQ (reference sequence). In DNA form, the CDR3 reads TGTGCCAGCAGTTTCGGACAGGGCATCACCTACGAGCAGTACTTC. This sequence encodes CASSFGQGITYEQYF.

There are a few counts of this clonotype. This chain connects TRBV19 to TRBJ2-1, with D unclear. Between the trimmed V and J ends, which lost 3 bases and 6 bases, there was a span of 12 bases. CDR1 is LNHDA, CDR2 SQIVND, per germline (reference sequence). CDR3 length: 14 residues. CDR3 sequence: CASSIGGGFNEQFF. The CDR3, as DNA: TGTGCCAGTAGTATTGGTGGTGGGTTCAATGAGCAGTTCTTC.

J is TRBJ2-5 and V is TRBV11-1; no reliable D call. The CDR3 length is 14 residues. Germline assignment: CDR1 SGHAT and CDR2 FQDESV (reference sequence). V gave up 5 bases and J gave up 4 bases, with 14 bases separating them. CDR3: CASSRNARLETQYF. In DNA form, the CDR3 reads TGTGCCAGCAGCCGGAACGCTAGGTTAGAGACCCAGTACTTC.

This clonotype was seen more than once but under ten times. CDR3 in DNA: TGTGCCAGCAGTCTCGTCACAGGAGGCTACGAGCAGTACTTC. It specifies CASSLVTGGYEQYF. The chain couples TRBV28 to TRBJ2-7; D may correspond to TRBD1 or TRBD2 (5 bases each). Germline lookup yields CDR1 MDHEN and CDR2 SYDVKM. Deletions cut 5 bases from V and 3 bases from J, with 14 bases between. This CDR3 is built from 14 residues. The full variable domain, rest sourced from reference TRBV28 and TRBJ2-7, is DVKVTQSSRYLVKRTGEKVFLECVQDMDHENMFWYRQDPGLGLRLIYFSYDVKMKEKGDIPEGYSVSREKKERFSLILESASTNQTSMYLCASSLVTGGYEQYFGPGTRLTVT.

This clonotype was seen only once. The junction departs from the called germline gene at one end, perhaps through a read error. The chain joins TRBV7-6 to TRBJ2-3, with D maybe TRBD2 (6 bases). The CDR3 extends over 15 amino acids. Germline values: CDR1 SGHVS, CDR2 FNYEAQ. This CDR3 reads CANSLEGLATDTQYF. DNA for the CDR3: TGTGCCAACAGCTTAGAGGGTCTAGCGACGGATACGCAGTATTTT.

The V gene is TRBV10-1, the J gene TRBJ2-7, with TRBD1 as a possible D gene (5 bases). CDR1 is WNHNN and CDR2 is SYGVQD in the germline V gene (reference sequence). This CDR3 contains 14 residues. The V and J ends lost 0 bases and 6 bases respectively, with 12 bases between them. The CDR3 DNA sequence: TGCGCCAGCAGTGAGTCGGGCAGGGCCTCCGAGCAGTACTTC. The encoded protein is CASSESGRASEQYF.

This clonotype was detected a few times. The rearrangement joins TRBV12-3 or TRBV12-4 to TRBJ2-1; no firm D call. Gene TRBJ2-7 matches the end of the DNA better, so the J call may be wrong. This CDR3 contains 13 residues. This CDR3 reads CATASSSLYEQYF. In nucleotides, the CDR3 is TGTGCCACCGCTTCTAGTAGTCTTTACGAGCAGTACTTC.

Turning to this clonotype: A much larger clone lies one base from this, so it may be a read error. The chain is built from TRBV7-2 and TRBJ2-5; D is unclear. CDR1 and CDR2 (germline): SGHTA, FQGNSA. The CDR3 extends over 16 amino acids. Trimming shortened V by 5 bases and J by 1 base, and 17 bases separated the two germline ends. The CDR3 sequence is CASSDSRSWTQETQYF. In DNA, the CDR3 is TGTGCCAGCAGCGATAGTAGGAGTTGGACCCAAGAGACCCAGTACTTC.

This clonotype was observed a few times. This chain links TRBV7-2 with TRBJ2-3; 8 bases match TRBD2. Trimming removed 2 bases from V and 6 bases from J; junction bases left unmatched: 4. The CDR3 sequence is 14 residues long. Germline-derived CDR1 and CDR2 are SGHTA and FQGNSA. CDR3 nucleotide sequence: TGTGCCAGCAGCTTAAACGGGAGGGCTGATACGCAGTATTTT. It encodes CASSLNGRADTQYF.

There are many counts of this clonotype. The V and J genes are TRBV7-9 and TRBJ1-1; D not certain. In germline, CDR1 is SEHNR, CDR2 FQNEAQ (reference sequence). V lost 5 bases, J lost 2 bases, and 12 bases lay in between. The CDR3 loop spans 14 amino acids. CDR3 region: CASSLQRDNTEAFF. In nucleotides, the CDR3 is TGTGCCAGCAGCCTACAAAGAGATAACACTGAAGCTTTCTTT.

The CDR3 loop is CASKEGGNQETQYF. The CDR3 DNA sequence: TGTGCCAGCAAGGAGGGGGGCAACCAAGAGACGCAGTATTTT. The V and J genes are TRBV7-6 and TRBJ2-3; D tentatively fits TRBD1 or TRBD2 (6 bases each). The CDR3 is made up of 14 amino acids. V lost 7 bases and J 9 bases, leaving 20 bases between the germline ends. Per germline, CDR1 SGHVS and CDR2 FNYEAQ.

This clonotype was seen at least ten times. The rearrangement links TRBV6-5 to TRBJ2-5, with D perhaps TRBD1 or TRBD2 (5 bases each). The germline gives CDR1 MNHEY, CDR2 SVGAGI. The CDR3 spans 13 residues. V lost 0 bases to trimming and J lost 9 bases, with 11 bases between them. Here the CDR3 DNA reads TGTGCCAGCAGTTACTCATACCTGGGGGCCCAGTACTTC. Translated: CASSYSYLGAQYF.

V is TRBV7-6 and J is TRBJ2-1; TRBD2 is a possible D gene (5 bases). This CDR3 is built from 16 residues. Germline-derived CDR1 and CDR2 are SGHVS and FNYEAQ. Deletions cut 5 bases from V and 10 bases from J, with 24 bases between. CDR3 DNA: TGTGCCAGCAGCCCGTTCCCTCGTGCAGACGACTACGAGCAGTTCTTC. It codes for CASSPFPRADDYEQFF.

V gene TRBV5-1 combines with J gene TRBJ1-2; D perhaps matches TRBD1 (6 bases). The CDR3 loop spans 14 amino acids. V shed 5 bases and J shed 1 base, with 12 bases lying between them. CDR1 SGHRS and CDR2 YFSETQ come from the germline V gene. The CDR3 coding sequence is TGCGCCAGCAGTATGGACAGCCGTAACTATGGCTACACCTTC. Translation gives CASSMDSRNYGYTF.

The chain joins TRBV11-1 to TRBJ2-5, with TRBD2 identical over 10 bases. There are 14 residues in the CDR3. With 4 bases clipped from V and 4 bases from J, the junction kept 3 bases outside the gene matches. Germline V gives CDR1 SGHAT, CDR2 FQDESV (reference sequence). CDR3: CASSSSGRGETQYF. CDR3 bases: TGTGCCAGCAGCTCTAGCGGGAGAGGAGAGACCCAGTACTTC.

As concerns this clonotype: One end of the junction is discordant with germline, which a read error may explain. V is TRBV7-9 and J is TRBJ2-3; possible D gene TRBD2, 7 bases. The length of the CDR3 is 17 residues. Germline CDR1 SEHNR, CDR2 FQNEAQ (reference sequence). This chain's CDR3 is CASSSASGGSNTETQYF. The CDR3 nucleotides read TGTGCCAGCAGCTCAGCGTCGGGGGGCTCAAACACAGAGACGCAGTATTTT.

About this clonotype: Lacking the conserved final phenylalanine or tryptophan, this CDR3 likely reflects a read error. The DNA is omitted, as the CDR3 cannot be located on it reliably, and the CDR3 follows TCRdb's listing. The chain is built from TRBV7-6 and TRBJ2-5. Germline V gene data show CDR1 as SGHVS and CDR2 as FNYEAQ. The CDR3 is made up of 13 amino acids, end residues included. The CDR3 protein is CASRRVVGETWYS.